This T cell receptor beta chain was retrieved from a study of regulatory T cells in long-lasting Graves disease. Trimming removed 7 bases at V and 6 bases at J, with 18 bases between. This CDR3 is 14 amino acids long. Germline V CDR1 and CDR2: MNHNS, SASEGT. This clonotype was observed a handful of times. Noted time point: newly diagnosed GD, antithyroid drugs for less than 3 months. There was RNA extracted from PBMCs, and the TCR library was made from it. All patients originated from an endocrinology department located in Xi'an, China. With EDTA tubes as the receptacles, about 9.2 milliliters of peripheral blood were drawn. CDR3-region Arm-PCR and iRepertoire HTBI primers produced the TCR beta libraries. TCRdb itself ran the multiplex PCR reads through MiXCR, one entry per CDR3 protein. The table has about 620,000 distinct CDR3 sequences, roughly 15% seen once. This same sample was also part of a study on T cells in Graves' hyperthyroidism and ophthalmopathy. That paper notes: Criteria for exclusion of patients were uncontrolled infection, other autoimmune disease, pregnancy or lactation.

The chain joins TRBV6-1 to TRBJ1-1, with a tentative D call TRBD1 (6 bases). Sample: peripheral blood mononuclear cells (PBMCs), taken at new diagnosis, from a patient treated with antithyroid drugs. The TCR originated in a woman aged 25 to 45 with Graves disease. The chain's CDR3 is CASIYGGAVPEAFF. CDR3 DNA sequence: TGTGCCAGCATCTACGGGGGCGCGGTACCTGAAGCTTTCTTT.